A selection of T cell receptor beta chains follows, all from one sample in a study of T-cell memory formation after mild COVID-19. TCRdb processed the 5' RACE reads anew with MiXCR; each CDR3 protein has one entry. Seen here are over 55,000 distinct CDR3 sequences, more than 8% observed once, and the top ten hold 1.2%. Sequenced sample: PBMCs or a T cell subset sorted from them (not recorded which). The receptors come from a man aged 18 to 35 who had mild COVID-19 (a few samples of this study predate the infection). Cell type and time point are not known. CDR3s include the opening cysteine and the closing phenylalanine or tryptophan. Each record gives: D gene, clone size, J gene, V gene, CDR3 DNA, CDR3 protein. The D gene is left open where the match is weak. Rows give clone size only sometimes, using once, few, many, or a class for an expanded clone.

d_gene: -; abundance: few; j_gene: TRBJ1-3; v_gene: TRBV5-1; CDR3nt: TGCGCCAGCAGCTTGCTGATGGGGACTGGAAACACCATATATTTT; CDR3aa: CASSLLMGTGNTIYF
d_gene: TRBD1; abundance: many; j_gene: TRBJ1-4; v_gene: TRBV20-1; CDR3nt: TGCAGTGCTAGAGAAAAACCGGGACAGGGTCCCCTGGCGCGTTATGAAAAACTGTTTTTT; CDR3aa: CSAREKPGQGPLARYEKLFF
d_gene: -; abundance: -; j_gene: TRBJ1-6; v_gene: TRBV20-1; CDR3nt: TGCAGTGCTCCTCGGGGGAATTCACCCCTCCACTTT; CDR3aa: CSAPRGNSPLHF
d_gene: -; abundance: few; j_gene: TRBJ1-1; v_gene: TRBV20-1; CDR3nt: TGCAGTGCTAGAGATGACCCGGGGGGATTCACTGAAGCTTTCTTT; CDR3aa: CSARDDPGGFTEAFF
d_gene: -; abundance: few; j_gene: TRBJ2-7; v_gene: TRBV6-5; CDR3nt: TGTGCCAGCAGCCCCACCGGGACCACCTACGAGCAGTACTTC; CDR3aa: CASSPTGTTYEQYF
d_gene: -; abundance: -; j_gene: TRBJ1-5; v_gene: TRBV4-2; CDR3nt: TGTGCCAGCAGCCAGGCTAGTAGCAATCAGCCCCAGCATTTT; CDR3aa: CASSQASSNQPQHF
d_gene: -; abundance: few; j_gene: TRBJ2-5; v_gene: TRBV27; CDR3nt: TGTGCCAGCAGTCCGATCACTTTCTCGTTGAGAGAGACCCAGTACTTC; CDR3aa: CASSPITFSLRETQYF
d_gene: -; abundance: many; j_gene: TRBJ1-2; v_gene: TRBV12-3/TRBV12-4; CDR3nt: TGTGCCAGCAGCTATACCTCAGGGATGGGCTACACCTTC; CDR3aa: CASSYTSGMGYTF
d_gene: TRBD1; abundance: few; j_gene: TRBJ2-5; v_gene: TRBV9; CDR3nt: TGTGCCAGCAGCCGTCAGGGGGTAGAGACCCAGTACTTC; CDR3aa: CASSRQGVETQYF
d_gene: -; abundance: few; j_gene: TRBJ1-5; v_gene: TRBV5-4; CDR3nt: TGTGCCAGCAGTCTGGGTGGGGATCAGCCCCAGCATTTT; CDR3aa: CASSLGGDQPQHF
d_gene: -; abundance: few; j_gene: TRBJ2-3; v_gene: TRBV6-1; CDR3nt: TGTGCCAGCAGTGATTCGGGGTATGAGCAGTATTTT; CDR3aa: CASSDSGYEQYF
d_gene: TRBD1; abundance: -; j_gene: TRBJ1-1; v_gene: TRBV2; CDR3nt: TGTGCCAGCAGGGACCACAGGGGGCTGTACACTGAAGCTTTCTTT; CDR3aa: CASRDHRGLYTEAFF
d_gene: -; abundance: -; j_gene: TRBJ2-7; v_gene: TRBV6-2/TRBV6-3; CDR3nt: TGTGCCAGCAGTGGGGTATCCTACGAGCAGTACTTC; CDR3aa: CASSGVSYEQYF
d_gene: -; abundance: few; j_gene: TRBJ2-5; v_gene: TRBV6-2/TRBV6-3; CDR3nt: TGTGCCAGCAGTTACCCCGGGGGTAGCGGCCAAGAGACCCAGTACTTC; CDR3aa: CASSYPGGSGQETQYF
d_gene: -; abundance: -; j_gene: TRBJ2-3; v_gene: TRBV3-1; CDR3nt: TGTGCCAGCAGCCAAGTACCCCAACCCACAGATACGCAGTATTTT; CDR3aa: CASSQVPQPTDTQYF
d_gene: -; abundance: few; j_gene: TRBJ2-2; v_gene: TRBV6-2/TRBV6-3; CDR3nt: TGTGCCAGCAGTTATTACCGACAGAGCCTTTCTAGGGGGGCGAACACCGGGGAGCTGTTTTTT; CDR3aa: CASSYYRQSLSRGANTGELFF
d_gene: TRBD1; abundance: -; j_gene: TRBJ2-3; v_gene: TRBV6-1; CDR3nt: TGTGCCAGCAGTGAAAGGAAGGACAGGGTCACAGATACGCAGTATTTT; CDR3aa: CASSERKDRVTDTQYF
d_gene: TRBD2; abundance: few; j_gene: TRBJ2-5; v_gene: TRBV5-1; CDR3nt: TGCGCCAGCGGTCAAGCGGGGGGGGAGACCCAGTACTTC; CDR3aa: CASGQAGGETQYF
d_gene: TRBD1; abundance: -; j_gene: TRBJ2-2; v_gene: TRBV7-9; CDR3nt: TGTGCCAGCAGCATAACAGGGGGCTGGACCGGGGAGCTGTTTTTT; CDR3aa: CASSITGGWTGELFF
d_gene: TRBD2; abundance: many; j_gene: TRBJ2-1; v_gene: TRBV19; CDR3nt: TGTGCCAGTAGTAGCCCCAGCGGGGGTGCATACTACAATGAGCAGTTCTTC; CDR3aa: CASSSPSGGAYYNEQFF
d_gene: TRBD2; abundance: many; j_gene: TRBJ2-3; v_gene: TRBV5-1; CDR3nt: TGCGCCAGCAGCTTCCTATCCGGGGGGACGACAGATACGCAGTATTTT; CDR3aa: CASSFLSGGTTDTQYF
d_gene: TRBD2; abundance: -; j_gene: TRBJ2-3; v_gene: TRBV12-3/TRBV12-4; CDR3nt: TGTGCCAGCAGTAGCGGGGGGAGCACAGATACGCAGTATTTT; CDR3aa: CASSSGGSTDTQYF
d_gene: -; abundance: -; j_gene: TRBJ2-5; v_gene: TRBV6-2/TRBV6-3; CDR3nt: TGTGCCAGCAGTGGTTCGGGGGCCGGGCAAGAGACCCAGTACTTC; CDR3aa: CASSGSGAGQETQYF
d_gene: TRBD2; abundance: -; j_gene: TRBJ2-5; v_gene: TRBV7-7; CDR3nt: TGTGCCAGCAGCCTAAGCGGCTCGGGGGGGACCCAGTACTTC; CDR3aa: CASSLSGSGGTQYF
d_gene: -; abundance: -; j_gene: TRBJ2-1; v_gene: TRBV7-9; CDR3nt: TGTGCCAGCAGCCCTCCGGGACGGGGGAATGAGCAGTTCTTC; CDR3aa: CASSPPGRGNEQFF
d_gene: -; abundance: few; j_gene: TRBJ1-1; v_gene: TRBV29-1; CDR3nt: TGCAGCGTCCAAGGACAGTTGAACACTGAAGCTTTCTTT; CDR3aa: CSVQGQLNTEAFF
d_gene: TRBD1; abundance: few; j_gene: TRBJ2-5; v_gene: TRBV15; CDR3nt: TGTGCCACCAGCCACGGAGCCAGACAGGGCCAAGAGACCCAGTACTTC; CDR3aa: CATSHGARQGQETQYF
d_gene: TRBD1; abundance: many; j_gene: TRBJ2-1; v_gene: TRBV5-1; CDR3nt: TGCGCCAGCAGCTTGGAGGAGGCAGGGGGTGGTGAGCAGTTCTTC; CDR3aa: CASSLEEAGGGEQFF
d_gene: -; abundance: -; j_gene: TRBJ1-4; v_gene: TRBV29-1; CDR3nt: TGCAGCGGAGTAGGGGCTAATGAAAAACTGTTTTTT; CDR3aa: CSGVGANEKLFF
d_gene: TRBD1; abundance: -; j_gene: TRBJ2-3; v_gene: TRBV18; CDR3nt: TGTGCCAGCTCACCACAGACAGGGGGCTTGTTTGGTACAGATACGCAGTATTTT; CDR3aa: CASSPQTGGLFGTDTQYF
d_gene: -; abundance: many; j_gene: TRBJ2-3; v_gene: TRBV5-1; CDR3nt: TGCGCCAGCCCCCCCCGGGGCCCAGATACGCAGTATTTT; CDR3aa: CASPPRGPDTQYF
d_gene: -; abundance: many; j_gene: TRBJ2-5; v_gene: TRBV5-6; CDR3nt: TGTGCCAGCAGCTTGGGTCTCCCCAGCATCCAAGAGACCCAGTACTTC; CDR3aa: CASSLGLPSIQETQYF
d_gene: -; abundance: many; j_gene: TRBJ2-3; v_gene: TRBV9; CDR3nt: TGTGCCAGCAGCGGGGGGATGAGGGATACGCAGTATTTT; CDR3aa: CASSGGMRDTQYF
d_gene: -; abundance: few; j_gene: TRBJ2-4; v_gene: TRBV4-3; CDR3nt: TGCGCCAGCAGCCAAGCGGGCGAAGACATTCAGTACTTC; CDR3aa: CASSQAGEDIQYF
d_gene: -; abundance: few; j_gene: TRBJ2-7; v_gene: TRBV20-1; CDR3nt: TGCAGTGCTAGTAACGCCCGATTTCCCTACGAGCAGTACTTC; CDR3aa: CSASNARFPYEQYF
d_gene: -; abundance: -; j_gene: TRBJ2-6; v_gene: TRBV5-1; CDR3nt: TGCGCCAGCAGCTTCGCAGGGGCTGGGGCCAACGTCCTGACTTTC; CDR3aa: CASSFAGAGANVLTF
d_gene: TRBD2; abundance: few; j_gene: TRBJ2-2; v_gene: TRBV14; CDR3nt: TGTGCCAGCAGCCACACGAGGACTAGCGGGGGCACCGGGGAGCTGTTTTTT; CDR3aa: CASSHTRTSGGTGELFF
d_gene: -; abundance: few; j_gene: TRBJ1-5; v_gene: TRBV20-1; CDR3nt: TGCAGTGCAACCGGGACACCGAGTCAGCCCCAGCATTTT; CDR3aa: CSATGTPSQPQHF
d_gene: TRBD1; abundance: few; j_gene: TRBJ2-4; v_gene: TRBV30; CDR3nt: TGTGCCTGGAGTGCAGGGGGCAGGGACATTCAGTACTTC; CDR3aa: CAWSAGGRDIQYF
d_gene: TRBD1; abundance: -; j_gene: TRBJ1-1; v_gene: TRBV5-1; CDR3nt: TGCGCCAGCAGCGCGGACAGGTGGGGCGGCGGCACTGAAGCTTTCTTT; CDR3aa: CASSADRWGGGTEAFF
d_gene: -; abundance: many; j_gene: TRBJ2-2; v_gene: TRBV7-2; CDR3nt: TGTGCCAGCAGCTTAGACCAGCCGCTGGAGAACACCGGGGAGCTGTTTTTT; CDR3aa: CASSLDQPLENTGELFF
d_gene: -; abundance: many; j_gene: TRBJ2-2; v_gene: TRBV7-2; CDR3nt: TGTGCCAGCAGCCAAAACGGACAGCTAACCGGGGAGCTGTTTTTT; CDR3aa: CASSQNGQLTGELFF
d_gene: -; abundance: -; j_gene: TRBJ2-5; v_gene: TRBV7-7; CDR3nt: TGTGCTAGCAGCCCTCCGGCAGCCTGGACCCAGTACTTC; CDR3aa: CASSPPAAWTQYF
d_gene: TRBD2; abundance: many; j_gene: TRBJ2-1; v_gene: TRBV6-2/TRBV6-3; CDR3nt: TGTGCCAGCAGTTACTCGGCCCCTAGCGGGGTATACAATGAGCAGTTCTTC; CDR3aa: CASSYSAPSGVYNEQFF
d_gene: TRBD2; abundance: few; j_gene: TRBJ2-3; v_gene: TRBV6-2/TRBV6-3; CDR3nt: TGTGCCAGCAGTCCGGGACTAGCGCCCCCAGATACGCAGTATTTT; CDR3aa: CASSPGLAPPDTQYF
d_gene: -; abundance: few; j_gene: TRBJ2-2; v_gene: TRBV5-1; CDR3nt: TGCGCCAGCAGCTCCTTAGTCGGCACCGGGGAGCTGTTTTTT; CDR3aa: CASSSLVGTGELFF
d_gene: -; abundance: few; j_gene: TRBJ2-2; v_gene: TRBV5-1; CDR3nt: TGCGCCAGCAGCCTCCGTAGGTGGGGGCTGAACACCGGGGAGCTGTTTTTT; CDR3aa: CASSLRRWGLNTGELFF
d_gene: -; abundance: few; j_gene: TRBJ2-2; v_gene: TRBV7-6; CDR3nt: TGTGCCAGCAGCTTAGATAGTGGAGCGAACACCGGGGAGCTGTTTTTT; CDR3aa: CASSLDSGANTGELFF
d_gene: TRBD1; abundance: -; j_gene: TRBJ1-2; v_gene: TRBV18; CDR3nt: TGTGCCAGCTCACCCGTGACAGGGAGAAACTATGGCTACACCTTC; CDR3aa: CASSPVTGRNYGYTF
d_gene: TRBD2; abundance: many; j_gene: TRBJ2-5; v_gene: TRBV7-9; CDR3nt: TGTGCCAGCAGCCGGGAGGAAGAGACCCAGTACTTC; CDR3aa: CASSREEETQYF
d_gene: -; abundance: many; j_gene: TRBJ2-3; v_gene: TRBV5-1; CDR3nt: TGCGCCAGCAGCTTTCCAACACGGGCAGATACGCAGTATTTT; CDR3aa: CASSFPTRADTQYF
d_gene: -; abundance: -; j_gene: TRBJ1-2; v_gene: TRBV9; CDR3nt: TGTGCCAGCAGCGTAGCGGGGCAATCTAGTGGCTACACCTTC; CDR3aa: CASSVAGQSSGYTF
d_gene: -; abundance: few; j_gene: TRBJ1-2; v_gene: TRBV7-8; CDR3nt: TGTGCCAGCAGCTTAGCGGGGGGGGATGGCTACACCTTC; CDR3aa: CASSLAGGDGYTF